Described below is a single T cell receptor (beta chain) sequence and its context. Its target is not known. The data were taken from a study of vaccination effects on CD4 cells after COVID-19. Broader study findings: By a late point after vaccination, infection- and vaccine-induced clones had shrunk markedly through clonal contraction. Of the vaccine-induced clones from healthy vaccinees, merely 1 of 255 recognized common cold coronaviruses as well.

The V end was cut by 0 bases, the J end by 8 bases, with 14 bases between. There are 15 residues in the CDR3. Germline CDR1 and CDR2: SGHRS and YFSETQ. Antigen-specific CD4+ T cells were expanded (with viral peptide pools) by the ViraFEST assay ahead of sequencing. It was after 10 days of culture that CD4+ T cells were isolated. Each vaccine recipient was nucleocapsid antibody negative and had no prior SARS-CoV-2 infection. They grew 1.8 million or so PBMC in each well, adding approximately 10 IU/ml IL-2 and about 9.9 ug/ml peptides. Repertoires were generated with immunoSEQ multiplex PCR, while TCRdb's copy carries only in-frame clones and drops some. The profile shows some 69,000 clones, roughly 74% of them singletons.

This sample comprised CD4+ T cells from PBMCs cultured with HCoV-NL63 spike peptides, obtained before COVID-19 vaccination. V gene TRBV5-1 combines with J gene TRBJ1-4, with TRBD1 as a possible D gene (5 bases). The receptor was derived from a human donor who received a COVID-19 vaccine. CDR3 nucleotides: TGCGCCAGCAGCTTGGCCATCGGGGGAGGAGAAAAACTGTTTTTT. Translation gives CASSLAIGGGEKLFF.